This T cell receptor beta chain comes out of a study of siplizumab effects on memory and regulatory T cells. Study outcomes and limitations: Of the proliferating CD4+ or CD8+ clones, roughly 75-96% lacked a naive or memory phenotype that could be assigned.

Repertoires were generated with immunoSEQ multiplex PCR, while TCRdb's copy carries only in-frame clones and drops some. The sample has 100,000 or so clones, more than 85% seen once. The CDR3 consists of 17 residues. Germline lookup yields CDR1 MNHEY and CDR2 SMNVEV (reference sequence). V lost 2 bases and J 4 bases, leaving 17 bases between the germline ends. Notes on this clone: Its antigen is still unknown.

Material for sequencing was CD4+ T cells sorted from blood. The clonotype originates from a human donor in good health. Some clones in this sample may be carry-over from other donors' samples. The chain joins TRBV27 to TRBJ2-2; D assignment may be TRBD1 or TRBD2 (7 bases each). CDR3 amino acids: CASSLGRGRPGTGELFF. DNA of the CDR3: TGTGCCAGCAGTTTAGGGAGGGGGCGTCCAGGCACCGGGGAGCTGTTTTTT.